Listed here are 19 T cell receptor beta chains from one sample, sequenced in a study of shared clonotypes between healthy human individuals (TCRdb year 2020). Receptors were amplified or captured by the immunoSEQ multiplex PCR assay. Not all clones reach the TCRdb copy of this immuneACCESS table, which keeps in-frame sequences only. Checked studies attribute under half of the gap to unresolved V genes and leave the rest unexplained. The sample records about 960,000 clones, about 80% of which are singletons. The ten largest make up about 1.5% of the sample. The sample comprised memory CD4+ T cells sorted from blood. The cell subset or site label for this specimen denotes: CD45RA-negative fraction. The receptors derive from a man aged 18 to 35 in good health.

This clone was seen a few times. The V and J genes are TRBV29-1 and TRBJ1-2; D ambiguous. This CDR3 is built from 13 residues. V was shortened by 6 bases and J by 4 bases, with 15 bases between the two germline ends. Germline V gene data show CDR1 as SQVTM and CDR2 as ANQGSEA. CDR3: CSVRETLGYGYTF. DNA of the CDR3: TGCAGCGTGCGGGAGACGCTAGGCTATGGCTACACCTTC.

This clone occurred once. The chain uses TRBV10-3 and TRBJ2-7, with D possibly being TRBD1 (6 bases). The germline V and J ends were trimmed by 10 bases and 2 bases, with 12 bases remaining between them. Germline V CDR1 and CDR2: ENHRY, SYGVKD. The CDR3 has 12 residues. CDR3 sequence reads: CATKGTTYEQYF. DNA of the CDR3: TGTGCCACCAAGGGGACAACCTACGAGCAGTACTTC.

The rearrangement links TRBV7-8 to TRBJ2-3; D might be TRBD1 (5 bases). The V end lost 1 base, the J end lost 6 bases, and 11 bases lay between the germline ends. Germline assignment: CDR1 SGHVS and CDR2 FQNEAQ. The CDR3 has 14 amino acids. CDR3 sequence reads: CASSLVQVGDTQYF. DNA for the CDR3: TGTGCCAGCAGCTTAGTACAGGTGGGGGATACGCAGTATTTT.

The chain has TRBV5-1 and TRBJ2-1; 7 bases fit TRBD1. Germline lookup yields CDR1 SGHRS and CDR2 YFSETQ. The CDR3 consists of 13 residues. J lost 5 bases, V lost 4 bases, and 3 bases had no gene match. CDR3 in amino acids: CASSTGENNEQFF. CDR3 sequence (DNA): TGCGCCAGCAGCACAGGGGAAAACAATGAGCAGTTCTTC.

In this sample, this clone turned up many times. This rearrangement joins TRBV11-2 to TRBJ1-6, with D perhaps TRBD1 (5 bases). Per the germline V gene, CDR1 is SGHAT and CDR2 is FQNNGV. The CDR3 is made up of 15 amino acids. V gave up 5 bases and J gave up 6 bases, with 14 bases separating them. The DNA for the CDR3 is TGTGCCAGCAGCATTCCGGGACGGTCTAATTCACCCCTCCACTTT. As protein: CASSIPGRSNSPLHF.

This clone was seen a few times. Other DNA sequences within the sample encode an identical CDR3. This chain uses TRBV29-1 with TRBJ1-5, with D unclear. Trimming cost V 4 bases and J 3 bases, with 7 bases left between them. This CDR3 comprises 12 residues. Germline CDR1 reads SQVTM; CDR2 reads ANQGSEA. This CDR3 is CSVGQNNQPQHF. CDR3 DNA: TGCAGCGTTGGACAAAACAATCAGCCCCAGCATTTT.

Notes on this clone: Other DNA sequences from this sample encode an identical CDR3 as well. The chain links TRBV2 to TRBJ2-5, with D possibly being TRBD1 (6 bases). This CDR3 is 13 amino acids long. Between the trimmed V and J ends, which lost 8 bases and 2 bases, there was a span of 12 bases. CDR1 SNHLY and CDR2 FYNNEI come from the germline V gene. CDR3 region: CASDRRGQETQYF. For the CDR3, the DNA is TGTGCCAGCGACCGCAGGGGTCAAGAGACCCAGTACTTC.

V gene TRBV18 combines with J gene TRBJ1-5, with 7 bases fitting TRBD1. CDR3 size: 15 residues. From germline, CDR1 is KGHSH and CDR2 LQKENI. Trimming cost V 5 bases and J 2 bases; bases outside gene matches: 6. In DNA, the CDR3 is TGTGCCAGCTCAGCAACAGGGGCTGGCAATCAGCCCCAGCATTTT. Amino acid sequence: CASSATGAGNQPQHF.

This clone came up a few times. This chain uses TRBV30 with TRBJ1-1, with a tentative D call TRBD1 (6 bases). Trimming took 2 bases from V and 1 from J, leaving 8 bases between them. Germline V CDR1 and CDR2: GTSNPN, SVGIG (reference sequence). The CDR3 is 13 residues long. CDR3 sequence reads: CAWSMGQNTEAFF. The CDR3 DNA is TGTGCCTGGAGTATGGGACAGAACACTGAAGCTTTCTTT.

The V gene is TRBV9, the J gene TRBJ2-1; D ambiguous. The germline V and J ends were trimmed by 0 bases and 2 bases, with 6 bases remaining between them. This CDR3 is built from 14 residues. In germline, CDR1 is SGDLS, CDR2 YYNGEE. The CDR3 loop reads CASSVADTYNEQFF. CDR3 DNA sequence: TGTGCCAGCAGCGTAGCGGATACCTACAATGAGCAGTTCTTC.

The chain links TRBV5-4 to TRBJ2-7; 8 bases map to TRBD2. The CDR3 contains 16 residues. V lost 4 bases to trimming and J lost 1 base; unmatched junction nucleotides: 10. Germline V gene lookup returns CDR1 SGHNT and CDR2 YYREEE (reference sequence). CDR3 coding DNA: TGTGCCAGCAGCAATACCGGACTAGCCCAATCCTACGAGCAGTACTTC. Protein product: CASSNTGLAQSYEQYF.

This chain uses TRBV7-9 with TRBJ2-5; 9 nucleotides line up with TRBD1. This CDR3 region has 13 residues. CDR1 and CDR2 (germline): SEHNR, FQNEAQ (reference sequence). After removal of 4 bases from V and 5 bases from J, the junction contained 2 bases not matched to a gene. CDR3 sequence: CASSSTGGETQYF. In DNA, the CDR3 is TGTGCCAGCAGCTCGACAGGGGGGGAGACCCAGTACTTC.

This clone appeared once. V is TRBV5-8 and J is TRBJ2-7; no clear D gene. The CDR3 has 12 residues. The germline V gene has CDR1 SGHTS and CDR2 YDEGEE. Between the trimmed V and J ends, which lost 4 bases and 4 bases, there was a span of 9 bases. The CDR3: CASSRTNYEQYF. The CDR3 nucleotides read TGTGCCAGCAGCCGGACGAATTACGAGCAGTACTTC.

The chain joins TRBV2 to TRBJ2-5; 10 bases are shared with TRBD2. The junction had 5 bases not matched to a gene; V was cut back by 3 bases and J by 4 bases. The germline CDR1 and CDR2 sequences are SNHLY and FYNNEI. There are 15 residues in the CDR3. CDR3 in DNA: TGTGCCAGCAGTGAGGATCAGCGGGGGGGAGAGACCCAGTACTTC. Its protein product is CASSEDQRGGETQYF.

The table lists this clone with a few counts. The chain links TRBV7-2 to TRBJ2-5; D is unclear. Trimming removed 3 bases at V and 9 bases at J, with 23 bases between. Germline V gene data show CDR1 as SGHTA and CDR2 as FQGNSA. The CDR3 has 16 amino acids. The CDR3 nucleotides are TGTGCCAGCAGCTTGGGCAGCGTGGGGTTTCCTACGGCCCAGTACTTC. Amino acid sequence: CASSLGSVGFPTAQYF.

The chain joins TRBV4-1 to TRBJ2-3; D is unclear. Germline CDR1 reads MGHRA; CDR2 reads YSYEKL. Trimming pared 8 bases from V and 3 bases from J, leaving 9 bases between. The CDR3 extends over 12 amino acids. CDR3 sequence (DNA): TGCGCCAGCCGAGCTCAGACAGATACGCAGTATTTT. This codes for CASRAQTDTQYF.

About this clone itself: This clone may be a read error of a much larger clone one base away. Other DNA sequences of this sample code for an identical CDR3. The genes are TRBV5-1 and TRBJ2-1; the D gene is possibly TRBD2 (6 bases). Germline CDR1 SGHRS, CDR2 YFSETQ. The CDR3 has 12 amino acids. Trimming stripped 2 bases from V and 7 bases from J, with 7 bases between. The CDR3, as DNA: TGCGCCAGCAGCTTCGGAGGGAATGAGCAGTTCTTC. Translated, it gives CASSFGGNEQFF.

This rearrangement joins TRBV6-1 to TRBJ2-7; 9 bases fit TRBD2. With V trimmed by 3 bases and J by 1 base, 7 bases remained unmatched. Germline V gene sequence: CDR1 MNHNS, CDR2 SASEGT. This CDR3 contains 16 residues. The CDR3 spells CASSDPSSGVSYEQYF. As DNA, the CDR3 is TGTGCCAGCAGTGATCCTTCTAGCGGGGTTTCCTACGAGCAGTACTTC.

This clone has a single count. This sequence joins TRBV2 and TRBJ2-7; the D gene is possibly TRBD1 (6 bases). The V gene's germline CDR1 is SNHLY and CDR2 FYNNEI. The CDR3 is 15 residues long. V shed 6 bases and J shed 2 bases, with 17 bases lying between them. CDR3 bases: TGTGCCAGCAGGACGGACAGAACGGAAACCTACGAGCAGTACTTC. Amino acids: CASRTDRTETYEQYF.